Presented here are 23 T cell receptor beta chains from one specimen sequenced in a study of T cells in narcolepsy. Using immunoSEQ multiplex PCR, the repertoire was profiled, and TCRdb retains in-frame clones only, with some absent. The sample holds about 33,000 clones; roughly 90% are singletons and the top ten take around 1.2%. The sample was CD45RA- memory CD4+ T cells from PBMCs. The source of these receptors is a human donor with narcolepsy.

This clone is a singleton in its sample. The chain links TRBV11-2 to TRBJ1-2; D is unclear. CDR1 is SGHAT, CDR2 FQNNGV, per germline. CDR3 length: 17 residues. Trimming left V 3 bases short and J 3 bases short, with 20 bases between. The CDR3 nucleotides read TGTGCCAGCAGCTTGAGCTGGGCAGGAGCTAATTACTATGGCTACACCTTC. Protein: CASSLSWAGANYYGYTF.

V is TRBV4-2 and J is TRBJ1-1; 8 nucleotides match TRBD1. The CDR3 length is 16 residues. V gave up 0 bases and J gave up 5 bases; unmatched junction bases: 8. Germline CDR1 is LGHNA and CDR2 is YNFKEQ. The CDR3 sequence is CASSQELGQGETEAFF. CDR3 bases: TGTGCCAGCAGCCAAGAACTTGGACAGGGAGAAACTGAAGCTTTCTTT.

The chain recombines TRBV28 with TRBJ1-5, with a weak D call TRBD1 (6 bases). V was trimmed by 7 bases and J by 7 bases, leaving 23 bases between them. Germline V gene sequence: CDR1 MDHEN, CDR2 SYDVKM. The CDR3 runs 16 residues. The CDR3 nucleotides read TGTGCCAGCAAACGTCCAGCAGGGGTAGCGGCCCAGCCCCAGCATTTT. This sequence encodes CASKRPAGVAAQPQHF.

This chain uses TRBV4-1 with TRBJ2-1; 8 nucleotides line up with TRBD2. This CDR3 comprises 14 residues. Germline loops: CDR1 MGHRA, CDR2 YSYEKL. V trimming: 4 bases; J trimming: 8 bases; junction bases outside the gene matches: 7. The CDR3 loop reads CASSPGLAPHEQFF. Written as DNA, the CDR3 is TGCGCCAGCAGCCCCGGACTAGCCCCCCATGAGCAGTTCTTC.

The J gene is TRBJ1-1, the V gene TRBV27; no definite D call. Between the trimmed V and J ends, which lost 6 bases and 3 bases, there was a span of 11 bases. The V gene's germline CDR1 is MNHEY and CDR2 SMNVEV (reference sequence). CDR3 size: 13 residues. CDR3 amino acids: CASSHMWDTEAFF. In DNA, the CDR3 is TGTGCCAGCAGCCACATGTGGGACACTGAAGCTTTCTTT.

This clone was picked up a small number of times. The chain combines TRBV9 with TRBJ1-1; tentative D call: TRBD1 (5 bases). The CDR3 is 14 amino acids. V was trimmed by 0 bases and J by 5 bases, leaving 11 bases between them. CDR1 is SGDLS, CDR2 YYNGEE, per germline. The DNA for the CDR3 is TGTGCCAGCAGCGTAGTGGGGGGTGGGACTGAAGCTTTCTTT. Translation: CASSVVGGGTEAFF.

This clone has a single count. The V call is TRBV6-1, the J call TRBJ2-7; D is undetermined. V was clipped by 7 bases and J by 0 bases, with 7 bases between them. The CDR3 length is 12 residues. The germline V gene has CDR1 MNHNS and CDR2 SASEGT. The CDR3 nucleotides are TGTGCCAGCAACGGGCTCTCCTACGAGCAGTACTTC. This codes for CASNGLSYEQYF.

The V gene is TRBV5-1, the J gene TRBJ2-2; D gene uncertain. With 4 bases removed from V and 5 bases from J, the gap between germline ends came to 12 bases. The germline V gene encodes CDR1 SGHRS and CDR2 YFSETQ. The CDR3 consists of 14 residues. DNA of the CDR3: TGCGCCAGCAGCAAGACGGGCCTAACCGGGGAGCTGTTTTTT. Encoded protein: CASSKTGLTGELFF. The full variable domain, completed using reference TRBV5-1 and TRBJ2-2, is KAGVTQTPRYLIKTRGQQVTLSCSPISGHRSVSWYQQTPGQGLQFLFEYFSETQRNKGNFPGRFSGRQFSNSRSEMNVSTLELGDSALYLCASSKTGLTGELFFGEGSRLTVL.

The chain combines TRBV6-5 with TRBJ1-2; D is unresolved. V dropped 6 bases and J dropped 2 bases, with 13 bases sitting between them. The CDR3 is 14 amino acids. Per the germline V gene, CDR1 is MNHEY and CDR2 is SVGAGI. The CDR3 protein is CASRGGWGNYGYTF. The CDR3 DNA is TGTGCCAGCAGAGGAGGTTGGGGAAACTATGGCTACACCTTC.

The CDR3 sequence: CASTLRGQNYGYTF. As DNA, the CDR3 is TGTGCCAGCACCCTCAGGGGGCAAAACTATGGCTACACCTTC. V is TRBV6-1 and J is TRBJ1-2; 8 bases align to TRBD1. The CDR3 extends over 14 amino acids. V dropped 7 bases and J dropped 2; count of bases not matched to a gene: 6. CDR1 MNHNS and CDR2 SASEGT come from the germline V gene.

This chain joins TRBV5-8 and TRBJ2-1; 7 bases fit TRBD1. CDR1 is SGHTS and CDR2 is YDEGEE in the germline V gene. The CDR3 spans 14 residues. J was trimmed by 5 bases and V by 3 bases; bases with no gene match: 5. This CDR3 is CASSSRDRNNEQFF. The DNA of the CDR3 is TGTGCCAGCAGCTCCCGGGACAGAAACAATGAGCAGTTCTTC.

This clone was recorded once. The J gene is TRBJ1-1, the V gene TRBV5-1, with D possibly being TRBD1 (5 bases). This CDR3 region has 15 residues. The germline gives CDR1 SGHRS, CDR2 YFSETQ. The V end was cut by 2 bases, the J end by 10 bases, with 21 bases between. Here the CDR3 DNA reads TGCGCCAGCAGCTTTAACCCGAGTGGGGACTCTGCAGCTTTCTTT. It encodes CASSFNPSGDSAAFF.

The chain joins TRBV5-4 to TRBJ1-6; D is undetermined. Germline V gives CDR1 SGHNT, CDR2 YYREEE (reference sequence). This CDR3 comprises 15 residues. V dropped 4 bases and J dropped 0 bases, with 8 bases sitting between them. This CDR3 is CASSGKSSYNSPLHF. The CDR3 DNA is TGTGCCAGCAGCGGGAAGAGCTCCTATAATTCACCCCTCCACTTT.

The chain uses TRBV5-1 and TRBJ1-3; tentatively, D is TRBD1 (5 bases). V was pared by 1 base and J by 2 bases, with 13 bases between. CDR1 and CDR2 from the germline V gene are SGHRS and YFSETQ. The CDR3 covers 16 residues. The DNA of the CDR3 is TGCGCCAGCAGCTTGTCTGGGGGTTTAACTGGAAACACCATATATTTT. Protein sequence: CASSLSGGLTGNTIYF.

This clone was counted only a few times. The chain uses TRBV10-3 and TRBJ2-7, with no clear D. Germline V gives CDR1 ENHRY, CDR2 SYGVKD. Trimming took off 5 bases at V and 0 bases at J, with 5 bases between the two ends. The CDR3 length is 12 residues. The CDR3 region is CAISPASYEQYF. The CDR3 region has the DNA TGTGCCATCAGTCCGGCCTCCTACGAGCAGTACTTC.

V is TRBV6-5 and J is TRBJ2-1; no clear D gene. Germline V gives CDR1 MNHEY, CDR2 SVGAGI. The CDR3 has 13 residues. V shed 5 bases and J shed 4 bases, with 9 bases lying between them. The CDR3 nucleotides are TGTGCCAGCAGTCCCCAGACTTACAATGAGCAGTTCTTC. It is translated as CASSPQTYNEQFF.

This chain joins TRBV6-1 and TRBJ1-5; tentative D call: TRBD1 (5 bases). This CDR3 is built from 15 residues. The germline CDR1 and CDR2 sequences are MNHNS and SASEGT. Trimming shortened V by 6 bases and J by 2 bases, and 14 bases separated the two germline ends. In DNA form, the CDR3 reads TGTGCCAGCAGGGACGGAGGAGGGGGCAATCAGCCCCAGCATTTT. It yields the protein CASRDGGGGNQPQHF.

Concerning this clone itself: Different DNA sequences within this sample yield the same CDR3. This chain uses TRBV12-1 with TRBJ1-1; the D call in the table, TRBD1, was not verified against the DNA. TRBV12-1 is shown as a pseudogene. The CDR3 extends over 13 amino acids. The CDR3 spells CASSFARTAEAFF. The CDR3 DNA reads TGTGCCAGCAGCTTTGCGCGGACAGCTGAAGCTTTCTTT.

J is TRBJ1-5 and V is TRBV6-5; D call uncertain. Germline V gene lookup returns CDR1 MNHEY and CDR2 SVGAGI. With 5 bases removed from V and 7 bases from J, the gap between germline ends came to 12 bases. CDR3 length equals 13 residues. The CDR3 DNA follows: TGTGCCAGCAGTGATGACGTTATGCAGCCCCAGCATTTT. Amino acids: CASSDDVMQPQHF.

The J gene is TRBJ1-5, the V gene TRBV5-6, with TRBD1 as a possible D gene (5 bases). Germline CDR1 and CDR2: SGHDT and YYEEEE. With 4 bases removed from V and 6 bases from J, the gap between germline ends came to 23 bases. The CDR3 totals 17 residues. CDR3 coding DNA: TGTGCCAGCAGCCTGCGGGCTCTGGGGTATAGGGGTCAGCCCCAGCATTTT. Encoded protein: CASSLRALGYRGQPQHF.

Worth noting for this clone: Its ends do not fully match the called genes, so a read error is possible. This chain connects TRBV7-9 to TRBJ1-2, with D uncertain. The CDR3 runs to 12 residues. Germline values: CDR1 SEHNR, CDR2 FQNEAQ (reference sequence). CDR3 nucleotide sequence: TGTGCCAGCAGCTTCGACGACGGTGGCCACACCTTC. It yields the protein CASSFDDGGHTF.

This chain joins TRBV27 and TRBJ2-4, with D possibly being TRBD2 (5 bases). The CDR3 consists of 14 residues. The germline CDR1 and CDR2 sequences are MNHEY and SMNVEV (reference sequence). With 3 bases removed from V and 6 bases from J, the gap between germline ends came to 12 bases. The CDR3: CASSFQRDANIQYF. The DNA of the CDR3 is TGTGCCAGCAGTTTTCAGAGGGATGCAAACATTCAGTACTTC.

The V call is TRBV2, the J call TRBJ1-5, with D hard to call. Trimming shortened V by 7 bases and J by 0 bases, and 10 bases separated the two germline ends. CDR3 length equals 14 residues. The germline V gene encodes CDR1 SNHLY and CDR2 FYNNEI. The CDR3: CASTKDSSNQPQHF. In DNA, the CDR3 is TGTGCCAGCACAAAAGACTCTAGCAATCAGCCCCAGCATTTT.